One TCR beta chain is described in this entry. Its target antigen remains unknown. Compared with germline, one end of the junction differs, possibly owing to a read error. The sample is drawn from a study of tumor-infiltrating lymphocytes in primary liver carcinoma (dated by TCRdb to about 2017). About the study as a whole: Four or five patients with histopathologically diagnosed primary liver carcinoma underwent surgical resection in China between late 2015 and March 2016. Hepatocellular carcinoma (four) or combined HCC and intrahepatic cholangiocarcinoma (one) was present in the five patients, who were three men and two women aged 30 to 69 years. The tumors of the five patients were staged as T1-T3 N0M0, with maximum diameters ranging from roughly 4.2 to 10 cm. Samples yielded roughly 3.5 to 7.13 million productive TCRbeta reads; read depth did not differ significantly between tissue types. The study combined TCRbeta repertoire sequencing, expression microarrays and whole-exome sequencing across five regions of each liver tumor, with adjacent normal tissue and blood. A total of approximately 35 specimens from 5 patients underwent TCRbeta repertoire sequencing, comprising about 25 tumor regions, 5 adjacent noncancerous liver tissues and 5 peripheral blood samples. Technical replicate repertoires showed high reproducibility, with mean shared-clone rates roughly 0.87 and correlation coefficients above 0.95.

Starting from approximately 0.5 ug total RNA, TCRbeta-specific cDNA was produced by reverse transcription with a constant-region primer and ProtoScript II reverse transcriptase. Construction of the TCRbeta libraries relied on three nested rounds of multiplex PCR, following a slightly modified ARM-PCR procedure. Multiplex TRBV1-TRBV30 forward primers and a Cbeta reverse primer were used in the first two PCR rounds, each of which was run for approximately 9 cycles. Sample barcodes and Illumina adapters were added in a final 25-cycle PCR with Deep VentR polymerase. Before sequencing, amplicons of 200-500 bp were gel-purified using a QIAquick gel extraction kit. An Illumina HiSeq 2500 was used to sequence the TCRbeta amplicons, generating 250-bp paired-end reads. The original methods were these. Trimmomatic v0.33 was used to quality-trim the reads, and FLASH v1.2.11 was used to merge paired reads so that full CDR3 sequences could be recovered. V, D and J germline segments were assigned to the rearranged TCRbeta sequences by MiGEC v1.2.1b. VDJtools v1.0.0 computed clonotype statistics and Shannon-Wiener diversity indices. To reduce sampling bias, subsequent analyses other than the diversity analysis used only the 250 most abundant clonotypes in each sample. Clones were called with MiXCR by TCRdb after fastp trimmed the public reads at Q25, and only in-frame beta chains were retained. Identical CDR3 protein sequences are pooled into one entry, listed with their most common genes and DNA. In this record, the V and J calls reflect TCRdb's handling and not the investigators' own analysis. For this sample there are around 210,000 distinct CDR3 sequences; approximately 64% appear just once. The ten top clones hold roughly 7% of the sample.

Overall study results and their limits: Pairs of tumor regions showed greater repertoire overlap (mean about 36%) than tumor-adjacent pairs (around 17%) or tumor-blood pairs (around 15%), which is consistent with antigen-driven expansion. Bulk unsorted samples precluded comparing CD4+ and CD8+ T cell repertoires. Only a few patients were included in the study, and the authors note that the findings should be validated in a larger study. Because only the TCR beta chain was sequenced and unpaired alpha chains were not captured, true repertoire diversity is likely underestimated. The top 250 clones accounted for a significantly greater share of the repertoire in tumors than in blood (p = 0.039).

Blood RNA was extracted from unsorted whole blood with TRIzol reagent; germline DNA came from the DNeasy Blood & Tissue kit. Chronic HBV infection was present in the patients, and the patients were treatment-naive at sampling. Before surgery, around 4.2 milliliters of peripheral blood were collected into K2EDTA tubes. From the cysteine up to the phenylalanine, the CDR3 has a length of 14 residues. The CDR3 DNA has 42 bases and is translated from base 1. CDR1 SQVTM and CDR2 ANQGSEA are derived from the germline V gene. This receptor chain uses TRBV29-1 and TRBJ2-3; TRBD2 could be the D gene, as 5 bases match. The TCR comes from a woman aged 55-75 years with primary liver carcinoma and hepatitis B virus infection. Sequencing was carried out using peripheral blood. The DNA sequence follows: TGCAGCGTTGAAGGGAGGAAAAGTGTAGATACGAAGTATTTT. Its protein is CSVEGRKSVDTKYF.